A single sample gave rise to the 27 T cell receptor beta chains below, sequenced in a study of Ad26.COV2.S vaccination and SARS-CoV-2 variants. Treatment indicated: around 19 received Ad26.COV2.S at low or high dose, single or two shots; about five received placebo; per-sample allocation not given. Vaccine and placebo recipients were sampled on day 63 after the first injection. Assay: immunoSEQ multiplex PCR; the TCRdb copy retains only in-frame clones and omits some. The sample yields 350,000 to 500,000 clones, roughly 91% seen once. The sample in question was peripheral blood, obtained in a trial of Ad26.COV2.S vaccine versus placebo. All receptors come from a person between 18 and 59 years old who received the Ad26.COV2.S COVID-19 vaccine or a placebo.

The V and J genes are TRBV7-8 and TRBJ2-3; 13 bases map to TRBD2. The J segment lost 4 bases and the V segment lost 5 bases, leaving 12 bases of the junction unmatched. Germline V gene sequence: CDR1 SGHVS, CDR2 FQNEAQ. This CDR3 is 18 amino acids long. In DNA, the CDR3 is TGTGCCAGCAGCACCAGTAGGACTAGCGGGAGAGGGGCAGATACGCAGTATTTT. Its translation: CASSTSRTSGRGADTQYF.

V gene TRBV28 combines with J gene TRBJ1-5; D is possibly TRBD1 (5 bases). The CDR3 totals 16 residues. Per germline, CDR1 MDHEN and CDR2 SYDVKM. V gave up 6 bases and J gave up 2 bases, with 17 bases separating them. In DNA form, the CDR3 reads TGTGCCAGCAGGGGCGCAGGGCGACGGGGCAATCAGCCCCAGCATTTT. Protein: CASRGAGRRGNQPQHF. Based on the CDR3 plus reference TRBV28 and TRBJ1-5, the full variable domain is DVKVTQSSRYLVKRTGEKVFLECVQDMDHENMFWYRQDPGLGLRLIYFSYDVKMKEKGDIPEGYSVSREKKERFSLILESASTNQTSMYLCASRGAGRRGNQPQHFGDGTRLSIL.

This rearrangement joins TRBV3-1 (or the pseudogene TRBV3-2) to TRBJ1-5; no clear D. Per germline, CDR1 LGHDT and CDR2 YNNKEL (reference sequence). Trimming removed 0 bases from V and 1 base from J, with 7 bases in between. This CDR3 region has 15 residues. The CDR3: CASSQDAISNQPQHF. Written as DNA, the CDR3 is TGTGCCAGCAGCCAAGATGCGATCAGCAATCAGCCCCAGCATTTT.

Points on this clone: Other DNA sequences in the same sample also yield this CDR3. J is TRBJ2-1 and V is TRBV9; tentative D call: TRBD2 (6 bases). Germline lookup yields CDR1 SGDLS and CDR2 YYNGEE. V lost 0 bases and J 6 bases, leaving 7 bases between the germline ends. The length of the CDR3 is 13 residues. CDR3 DNA sequence: TGTGCCAGCAGCGTAGGACTAGTCAATGAGCAGTTCTTC. Translation: CASSVGLVNEQFF.

This clone occurred once. V is TRBV5-6 and J is TRBJ2-5, with no clear D. The CDR3 runs to 14 residues. The V end was cut by 4 bases, the J end by 2 bases, with 12 bases between. CDR1 and CDR2 from the germline V gene are SGHDT and YYEEEE. For the CDR3, the DNA is TGTGCCAGCAGCCCCGTACTAACTCAAGAGACCCAGTACTTC. Residues: CASSPVLTQETQYF.

This chain connects TRBV27 to TRBJ2-5; 9 bases are shared with TRBD1. Germline-derived CDR1 and CDR2 are MNHEY and SMNVEV (reference sequence). CDR3 size: 18 residues. With 1 base clipped from V and 1 base from J, the junction kept 10 bases outside the gene matches. Here the CDR3 DNA reads TGTGCCAGCAGTTTATATTTTCCCCCGGGACAGGGCCAAGAGACCCAGTACTTC. Amino acid sequence: CASSLYFPPGQGQETQYF.

This chain joins TRBV28 and TRBJ1-4, with a tentative D call TRBD1 (6 bases). Germline V gene sequence: CDR1 MDHEN, CDR2 SYDVKM. V lost 7 bases, J lost 11 bases, and 20 bases lay in between. The CDR3 has 14 residues. The CDR3 loop is CASILSGQTGKLFF. Here the CDR3 DNA reads TGTGCCAGCATCCTTTCGGGCCAAACAGGGAAACTGTTTTTT.

The chain employs TRBV7-6 and TRBJ2-1, with TRBD1 identical over 8 bases. The germline CDR1 and CDR2 sequences are SGHVS and FNYEAQ. CDR3 length: 16 amino acids. The trim removed 5 bases at V and 1 base at J, leaving 7 bases unmatched. The CDR3 DNA is TGTGCCAGCAGCCAAGACAGGGGCAGGTCCTACAATGAGCAGTTCTTC. This sequence encodes CASSQDRGRSYNEQFF.

The V and J genes are TRBV9 and TRBJ2-1; 9 nucleotides align to TRBD2. This CDR3 contains 16 residues. CDR1 is SGDLS and CDR2 is YYNGEE in the germline V gene. Unmatched junction bases numbered 7, after V lost 3 bases and J lost 3 bases. CDR3: CASSALAGEFYNEQFF. The DNA for the CDR3 is TGTGCCAGCAGCGCGTTAGCGGGAGAGTTCTACAATGAGCAGTTCTTC.

The rearrangement uses TRBV3-1 (or the pseudogene TRBV3-2) and TRBJ2-5; no clear D gene. The V end was cut by 0 bases, the J end by 3 bases, with 5 bases between. CDR1 LGHDT and CDR2 YNNKEL come from the germline V gene (reference sequence). The CDR3 runs to 13 residues. The CDR3 region is CASSQDAKETQYF. DNA of the CDR3: TGTGCCAGCAGCCAAGATGCCAAAGAGACCCAGTACTTC.

The chain couples TRBV28 to TRBJ1-5; maybe TRBD1 (5 bases). The CDR3 is 15 amino acids. The germline V and J ends were trimmed by 6 bases and 2 bases, with 14 bases remaining between them. Per the germline V gene, CDR1 is MDHEN and CDR2 is SYDVKM. The DNA for the CDR3 is TGTGCCAGCAGAGTCGGGGGGGGAGGCAATCAGCCCCAGCATTTT. Protein sequence: CASRVGGGGNQPQHF.

V usage is TRBV27 and J usage is TRBJ1-2, with 9 bases that match TRBD1. Germline-derived CDR1 and CDR2 are MNHEY and SMNVEV (reference sequence). The V segment lost 5 bases and the J segment 3 bases; nucleotides outside the gene matches: 10. This CDR3 spans 16 amino acids. The CDR3 reads CASSPPTGTGHYGYTF. The CDR3 region has the DNA TGTGCCAGCAGTCCACCTACTGGGACAGGGCACTATGGCTACACCTTC.

This chain joins TRBV19 and TRBJ2-2, with a possible D match to TRBD2 (5 bases). Trimming took 4 bases from V and 5 from J, leaving 11 bases between them. This CDR3 comprises 14 residues. The germline CDR1 and CDR2 sequences are LNHDA and SQIVND (reference sequence). This CDR3 is CASSSRGSTGELFF. The CDR3 nucleotides read TGTGCCAGTAGTAGCCGGGGTTCAACCGGGGAGCTGTTTTTT.

The chain joins TRBV30 to TRBJ1-2; D call uncertain. This CDR3 has 12 residues. CDR1 and CDR2 (germline): GTSNPN, SVGIG (reference sequence). Trimming took off 4 bases at V and 7 bases at J, with 13 bases between the two ends. The CDR3 loop is CAWKVMYGGYTF. The CDR3 coding sequence is TGTGCCTGGAAAGTGATGTATGGTGGCTACACCTTC.

This sequence joins TRBV15 and TRBJ2-3, with TRBD1 identical over 7 bases. The junction had 4 bases not matched to a gene; V was cut back by 4 bases and J by 0 bases. The CDR3 runs to 15 residues. The germline gives CDR1 LNHNV, CDR2 YYDKDF (reference sequence). The CDR3 DNA is TGTGCCACCAGCATCGGGACAGCTAGCACAGATACGCAGTATTTT. It codes for CATSIGTASTDTQYF. Looking up the rest from reference TRBV15 and TRBJ2-3 gives the full variable domain: DAMVIQNPRYQVTQFGKPVTLSCSQTLNHNVMYWYQQKSSQAPKLLFHYYDKDFNNEADTPDNFQSRRPNTSFCFLDIRSPGLGDTAMYLCATSIGTASTDTQYFGPGTRLTVL.

The V and J genes are TRBV30 and TRBJ1-6; possible D gene TRBD1, 5 bases. The CDR3 extends over 19 amino acids. The germline CDR1 and CDR2 sequences are GTSNPN and SVGIG (reference sequence). Trimming removed 3 bases at V and 10 bases at J, with 31 bases between. CDR3 amino acids: CAWSLGHLETRGFGSPLHF. The CDR3 region has the DNA TGTGCCTGGAGCTTAGGACACCTCGAGACCCGAGGGTTCGGGTCACCCCTCCACTTT.

This clone was counted a single time. The rearrangement joins TRBV6-7 to TRBJ1-5, with a tentative D call TRBD1 (6 bases). TRBV6-7 is classed as an ORF, of uncertain function. V was pared by 9 bases and J by 3 bases, with 15 bases between. The CDR3 spans 14 residues. CDR3 in DNA: TGTGCCAGTTACAACGGGACATTCAATCAGCCCCAGCATTTT. This sequence encodes CASYNGTFNQPQHF.

The rearrangement links TRBV2 to TRBJ2-2; 9 positions match TRBD1. The germline V gene has CDR1 SNHLY and CDR2 FYNNEI. This CDR3 is built from 15 residues. The V and J ends lost 7 bases and 0 bases, in that order; junction bases with no gene match: 3. Here the CDR3 DNA reads TGTGCCAGCATTGGGGACAGGGCGAACACCGGGGAGCTGTTTTTT. The encoded protein is CASIGDRANTGELFF.

The CDR3 is CASSHGTSGSFPYNEQFF. The CDR3, as DNA: TGTGCCAGCAGCCATGGGACTAGCGGGAGTTTCCCCTACAATGAGCAGTTCTTC. This chain links TRBV7-2 with TRBJ2-1, with TRBD2 identical over 14 bases. Germline V gene sequence: CDR1 SGHTA, CDR2 FQGNSA. The V and J ends lost 5 bases and 2 bases, in that order; junction bases with no gene match: 8. CDR3 length: 18 residues.

The rearrangement joins TRBV12-3 or TRBV12-4 to TRBJ1-4; D is unclear. This CDR3 contains 11 residues. V was pared by 6 bases and J by 5 bases, with 4 bases between. CDR3 in amino acids: CASSLNEKLFF. In DNA, the CDR3 is TGTGCCAGCAGCCTAAATGAAAAACTGTTTTTT.

V and J are TRBV19 and TRBJ1-2, with D perhaps TRBD1 (5 bases). This CDR3 region has 15 residues. Germline V CDR1 and CDR2: LNHDA, SQIVND (reference sequence). Trimming removed 5 bases from V and 7 bases from J, with 20 bases in between. CDR3 amino acids: CASSAWTRRRSGYTF. CDR3 nucleotides: TGTGCCAGTAGTGCCTGGACAAGGAGAAGGAGTGGCTACACCTTC.

The chain has TRBV5-1 and TRBJ2-3, with 10 bases aligning to TRBD2. Germline values: CDR1 SGHRS, CDR2 YFSETQ. CDR3 length equals 15 residues. V shed 6 bases, J shed 4 bases, and the junction held 8 bases outside the gene matches. CDR3 sequence (DNA): TGCGCCAGCACCCTGAGGACTAGCGGCCCAGATACGCAGTATTTT. Translated: CASTLRTSGPDTQYF.

The chain uses TRBV2 and TRBJ2-7, with TRBD1 as a possible D gene (5 bases). This CDR3 contains 14 residues. Germline lookup yields CDR1 SNHLY and CDR2 FYNNEI. The germline V and J ends were trimmed by 7 bases and 0 bases, with 13 bases remaining between them. This CDR3 reads CASKGRHLSYEQYF. The CDR3 coding sequence is TGTGCCAGCAAGGGGCGTCACCTCTCCTACGAGCAGTACTTC. The entire variable domain, with the rest obtained from reference TRBV2 and TRBJ2-7, is as follows: EPEVTQTPSHQVTQMGQEVILRCVPISNHLYFYWYRQILGQKVEFLVSFYNNEISEKSEIFDDQFSVERPDGSNFTLKIRSTKLEDSAMYFCASKGRHLSYEQYFGPGTRLTVT.

The chain combines TRBV5-1 with TRBJ1-6; D is unresolved. V lost 4 bases, J lost 4 bases, and 9 bases lay in between. The CDR3 runs to 14 residues. The germline V gene encodes CDR1 SGHRS and CDR2 YFSETQ. The CDR3, as DNA: TGCGCCAGCAGCATTGACACGTATAATTCACCCCTCCACTTT. This translates into CASSIDTYNSPLHF.

This clone occurred a few times. The gene calls are TRBV4-2 and TRBJ1-5, with D possibly being TRBD1 (6 bases). The CDR3 covers 15 residues. Trimming cost V 5 bases and J 3 bases, with 14 bases left between them. Germline CDR1 reads LGHNA; CDR2 reads YNFKEQ. CDR3 coding DNA: TGTGCCAGCAGCGAAGCGGGACAACTCAATCAGCCCCAGCATTTT. It codes for CASSEAGQLNQPQHF.

The rearrangement links TRBV4-3 to TRBJ2-1, with D hard to call. The CDR3 covers 14 residues. Deletions cut 1 base from V and 9 bases from J, with 13 bases between. Germline CDR1 LGHNA, CDR2 YSLEER. This CDR3 reads CASSQVRHEGEQFF. The CDR3 bases are TGCGCCAGCAGCCAAGTTCGACACGAAGGTGAGCAGTTCTTC.

The CDR3 here is CASSLNEALETQYF. CDR3 DNA: TGTGCCAGCAGCTTAAATGAAGCTTTGGAGACCCAGTACTTC. The rearrangement joins TRBV5-4 to TRBJ2-5, with D unresolved. The CDR3 has 14 amino acids. V was clipped by 2 bases and J by 5 bases, with 13 bases between them. Germline loops: CDR1 SGHNT, CDR2 YYREEE (reference sequence).